What follows is one T cell receptor beta chain and its context. Its antigen is still unknown. These data are taken from a study of shared clonotypes between healthy human individuals. Notes on the study in general: Limited genetic and exposure-history diversity came from having few donors.

For each subset, genomic DNA was distributed in equal portions over several immunoSEQ plates. Generated by immunoSEQ multiplex PCR, the TCRdb table keeps only in-frame clones and is missing some. The table has 450,000 or so clones, about 74% seen once; the top ten hold around 12%. The clonotype was recovered from a woman in her thirties or forties in good health. Some clones in this sample may be carry-over from other donors' samples. Sequencing used PBMCs.

CDR3 amino acids: CAVMRGREGADTQYF. In nucleotides, the CDR3 is TGTGCCGTCATGAGAGGTCGGGAGGGCGCAGATACGCAGTATTTT. The V gene is TRBV30, the J gene TRBJ2-3, with 8 bases matching TRBD2. This CDR3 is built from 15 residues. V shed 8 bases, J shed 4 bases, and the junction held 14 bases outside the gene matches. Germline lookup yields CDR1 GTSNPN and CDR2 SVGIG (reference sequence).